This T cell receptor beta chain was identified during a study of control samples from healthy donors and cancer patients. There are 15 residues in the CDR3. Trimming pared 3 bases from V and 2 bases from J, leaving 15 bases between. From germline, CDR1 is SGHRS and CDR2 YFSETQ. Profiled with immunoSEQ multiplex PCR; TCRdb holds only in-frame clones, not every one. Here the sample spans 130,000 to 150,000 clones, around 94% being singletons. The sequenced material came from PBMCs. The V call is TRBV5-1, the J call TRBJ2-7, with D uncertain. The TCR was taken from a man in his fifties or sixties with colorectal cancer. The chain's CDR3 is CASSSDGQFPYEQYF. DNA of the CDR3: TGCGCCAGCAGCTCGGATGGCCAATTCCCCTACGAGCAGTACTTC.